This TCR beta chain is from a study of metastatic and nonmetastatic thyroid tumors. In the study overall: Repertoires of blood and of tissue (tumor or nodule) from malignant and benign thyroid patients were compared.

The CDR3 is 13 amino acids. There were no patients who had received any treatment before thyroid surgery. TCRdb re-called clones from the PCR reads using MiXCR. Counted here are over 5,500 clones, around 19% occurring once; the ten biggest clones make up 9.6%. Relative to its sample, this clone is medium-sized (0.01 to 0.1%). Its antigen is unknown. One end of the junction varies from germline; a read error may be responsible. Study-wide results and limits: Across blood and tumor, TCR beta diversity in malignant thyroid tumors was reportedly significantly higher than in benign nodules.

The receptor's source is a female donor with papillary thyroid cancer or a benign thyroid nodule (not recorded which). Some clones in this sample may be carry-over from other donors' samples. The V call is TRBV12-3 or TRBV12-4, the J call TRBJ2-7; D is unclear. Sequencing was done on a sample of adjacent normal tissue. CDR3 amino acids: CASSLESSHEQYF. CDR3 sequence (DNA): TGTGCCAGCAGTTTAGAGTCCTCCCACGAGCAGTACTTC.